In this sample, the clone carrying this TCR beta chain turned up once. In the authors' methods: Estimation of nucleated cell counts relied on the amplification of reference gene primers. The assay was immunoSEQ multiplex PCR, and TCRdb's table has in-frame clones only and misses some. That table supplies the V and J calls and clone size; D and trimming were determined from the DNA. The sample consists of roughly 99,000 clones, approximately 90% of them appearing once. The sample originates from a study of blood T cell repertoires in COVID-19. Across the whole study: Acute and convalescent COVID-19 samples came from the United States, Italy and Spain. T cells, B-cell-depleted T cells, or PBMCs provided the cDNA or gDNA that served as material.

CDR3 length: 14 residues. Germline CDR1 reads SGHNT; CDR2 reads YENEEA. V shed 5 bases, J shed 2 bases, and the junction held 6 bases outside the gene matches. The sample comprised peripheral blood. This receptor was obtained from a man aged 45-65 years with active or convalescent COVID-19. The chain joins TRBV11-3 to TRBJ2-7; TRBD1 aligns across 7 bases. The CDR3 nucleotides are TGTGCCAGCAGCAAAAGACAGGGTCCCTACGAGCAGTACTTC. Encoded protein: CASSKRQGPYEQYF.